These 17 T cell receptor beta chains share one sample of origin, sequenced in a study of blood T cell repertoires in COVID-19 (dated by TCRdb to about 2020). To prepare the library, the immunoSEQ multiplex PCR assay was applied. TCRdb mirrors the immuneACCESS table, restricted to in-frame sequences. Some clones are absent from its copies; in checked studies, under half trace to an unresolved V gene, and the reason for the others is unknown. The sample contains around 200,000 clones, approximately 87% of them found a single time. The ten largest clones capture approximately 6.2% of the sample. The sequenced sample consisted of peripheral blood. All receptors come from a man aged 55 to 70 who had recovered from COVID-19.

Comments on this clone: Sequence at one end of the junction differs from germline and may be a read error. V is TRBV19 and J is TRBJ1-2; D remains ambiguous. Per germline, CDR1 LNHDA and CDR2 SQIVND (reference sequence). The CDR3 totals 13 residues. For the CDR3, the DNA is TGTGCCAGTAGTATAGATCTGTACGGGATCCTCCTCTTC. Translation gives CASSIDLYGILLF.

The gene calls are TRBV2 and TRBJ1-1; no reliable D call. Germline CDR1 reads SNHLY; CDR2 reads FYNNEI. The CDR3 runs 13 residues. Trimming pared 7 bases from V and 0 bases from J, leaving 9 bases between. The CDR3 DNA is TGTGCCAGCATAAAGGAGATGAACACTGAAGCTTTCTTT. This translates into CASIKEMNTEAFF.

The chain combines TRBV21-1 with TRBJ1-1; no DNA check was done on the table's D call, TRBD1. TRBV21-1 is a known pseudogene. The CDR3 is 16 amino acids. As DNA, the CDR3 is TGTGCCAGCAGCAATAGGGACAGGGGGGTCGGGACTGAAGCTTTCTTT. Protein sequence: CASSNRDRGVGTEAFF.

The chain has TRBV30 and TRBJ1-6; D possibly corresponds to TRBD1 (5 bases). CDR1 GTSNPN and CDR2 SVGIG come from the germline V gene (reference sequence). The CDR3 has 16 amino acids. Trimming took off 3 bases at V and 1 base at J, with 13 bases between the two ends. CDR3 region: CAWRYSQGSYNSPLHF. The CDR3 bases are TGTGCCTGGAGGTACTCCCAGGGTTCCTATAATTCACCCCTCCACTTT.

CDR3 sequence reads: CSAMGASQSDTQYF. The CDR3 DNA reads TGCAGCGCGATGGGGGCATCGCAGTCAGATACGCAGTATTTT. The chain links TRBV29-1 to TRBJ2-3; possible D gene TRBD1, 6 bases. The CDR3 length is 14 residues. Per germline, CDR1 SQVTM and CDR2 ANQGSEA. The V gene lost 7 bases and the J gene lost 4 bases, with 18 bases spanning the gap.

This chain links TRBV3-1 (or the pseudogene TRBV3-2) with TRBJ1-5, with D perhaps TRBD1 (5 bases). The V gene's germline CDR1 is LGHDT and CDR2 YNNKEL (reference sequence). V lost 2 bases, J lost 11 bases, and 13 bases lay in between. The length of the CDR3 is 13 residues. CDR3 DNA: TGTGCCAGCAGCCAAAATTCTGGGACTTCCCAGCATTTT. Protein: CASSQNSGTSQHF.

The CDR3 region has the DNA TGTGCCTGGGACAGGGGGGGCTACACCTTC. Translated: CAWDRGGYTF. This chain uses TRBV30 with TRBJ1-2; 9 positions agree with TRBD1. Germline V gene sequence: CDR1 GTSNPN, CDR2 SVGIG (reference sequence). The CDR3 is 10 residues long. With V trimmed by 5 bases and J by 8 bases, 0 bases remained unmatched.

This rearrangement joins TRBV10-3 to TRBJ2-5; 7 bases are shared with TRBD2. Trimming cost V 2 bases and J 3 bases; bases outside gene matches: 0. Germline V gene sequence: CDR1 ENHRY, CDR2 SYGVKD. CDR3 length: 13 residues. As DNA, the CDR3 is TGTGCCATCAGTGAGCGGGGGGAAGAGACCCAGTACTTC. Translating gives CAISERGEETQYF.

The CDR3 reads CASTRAGWANYGYTF. The DNA for the CDR3 is TGTGCCAGCACCCGCGCGGGGTGGGCCAACTATGGCTACACCTTC. The rearrangement joins TRBV2 to TRBJ1-2; D is ambiguous. The germline gives CDR1 SNHLY, CDR2 FYNNEI. The CDR3 contains 15 residues. V lost 7 bases and J lost 2, with 17 bases in between.

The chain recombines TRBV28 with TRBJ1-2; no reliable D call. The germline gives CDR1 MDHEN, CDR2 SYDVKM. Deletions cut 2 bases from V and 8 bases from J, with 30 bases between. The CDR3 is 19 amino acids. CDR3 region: CASSLMSTLAEVPERGYTF. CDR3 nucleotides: TGTGCCAGCAGTTTAATGTCCACCCTCGCTGAGGTCCCGGAGAGGGGCTACACCTTC.

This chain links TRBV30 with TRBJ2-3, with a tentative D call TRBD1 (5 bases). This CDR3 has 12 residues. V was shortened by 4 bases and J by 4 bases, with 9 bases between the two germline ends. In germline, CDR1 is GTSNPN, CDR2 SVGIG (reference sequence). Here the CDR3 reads CAWTGYADTQYF. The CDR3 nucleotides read TGTGCCTGGACAGGGTATGCAGATACGCAGTATTTT.

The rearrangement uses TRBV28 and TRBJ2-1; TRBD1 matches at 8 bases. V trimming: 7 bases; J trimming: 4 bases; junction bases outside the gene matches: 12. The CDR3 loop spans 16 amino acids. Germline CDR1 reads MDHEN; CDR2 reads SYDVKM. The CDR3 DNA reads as TGTGCCAGCACCCCCCCCGGGACAGGCGTTTACAATGAGCAGTTCTTC. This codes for CASTPPGTGVYNEQFF.

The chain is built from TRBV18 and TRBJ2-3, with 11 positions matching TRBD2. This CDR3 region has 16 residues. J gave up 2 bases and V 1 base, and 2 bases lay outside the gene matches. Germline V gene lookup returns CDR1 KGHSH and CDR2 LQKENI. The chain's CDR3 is CASSPLAGGNTDTQYF. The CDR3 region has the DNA TGTGCCAGCTCACCACTAGCGGGGGGGAACACAGATACGCAGTATTTT.

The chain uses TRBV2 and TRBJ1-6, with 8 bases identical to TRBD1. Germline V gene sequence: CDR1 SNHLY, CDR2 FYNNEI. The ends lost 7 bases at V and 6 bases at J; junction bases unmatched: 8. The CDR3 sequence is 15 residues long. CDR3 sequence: CASNGGDRGNSPLHF. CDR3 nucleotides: TGTGCCAGCAACGGGGGCGACAGGGGTAATTCACCCCTCCACTTT. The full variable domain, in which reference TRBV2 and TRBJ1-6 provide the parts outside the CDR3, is EPEVTQTPSHQVTQMGQEVILRCVPISNHLYFYWYRQILGQKVEFLVSFYNNEISEKSEIFDDQFSVERPDGSNFTLKIRSTKLEDSAMYFCASNGGDRGNSPLHFGNGTRLTVT.

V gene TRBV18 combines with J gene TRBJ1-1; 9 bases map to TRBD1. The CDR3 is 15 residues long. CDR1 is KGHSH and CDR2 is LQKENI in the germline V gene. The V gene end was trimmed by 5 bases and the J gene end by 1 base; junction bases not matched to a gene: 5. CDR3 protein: CASSYRGQGNTEAFF. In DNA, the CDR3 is TGTGCCAGCTCATACAGGGGGCAGGGGAACACTGAAGCTTTCTTT. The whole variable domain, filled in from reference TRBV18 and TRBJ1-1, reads NAGVMQNPRHLVRRRGQEARLRCSPMKGHSHVYWYRQLPEEGLKFMVYLQKENIIDESGMPKERFSAEFPKEGPSILRIQQVVRGDSAAYFCASSYRGQGNTEAFFGQGTRLTVV.

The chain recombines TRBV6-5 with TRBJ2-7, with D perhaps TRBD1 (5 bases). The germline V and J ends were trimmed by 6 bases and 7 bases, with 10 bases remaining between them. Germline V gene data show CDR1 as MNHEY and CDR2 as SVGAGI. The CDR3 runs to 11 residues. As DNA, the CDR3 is TGTGCCAGCAGCCCAAGGGGAGAGCAGTACTTC. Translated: CASSPRGEQYF.

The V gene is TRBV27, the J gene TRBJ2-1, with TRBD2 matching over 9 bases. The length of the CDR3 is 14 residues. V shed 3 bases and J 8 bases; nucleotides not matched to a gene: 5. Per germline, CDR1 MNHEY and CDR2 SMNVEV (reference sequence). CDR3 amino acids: CASSFGGRAYEQFF. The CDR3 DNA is TGTGCCAGCAGTTTCGGCGGGAGGGCCTATGAGCAGTTCTTC.